Each of the 5 T cell receptor beta chains below was sequenced from the same sample in a study of T cell changes during pregnancy in multiple sclerosis. Generated by immunoSEQ multiplex PCR, the TCRdb table keeps only in-frame clones and is missing some. The data contain 20,000 to 25,000 clones, about 82% of them singletons. The input for sequencing was CD8+ T cells from peripheral blood mononuclear cells, taken in the first trimester of pregnancy. The receptors were gathered from a female donor in good health, enrolled as a control in a pregnancy study.

This clone was recorded once. This rearrangement joins TRBV7-3 to TRBJ2-2; 8 bases fit TRBD1. Germline values: CDR1 SGHTA, CDR2 FQGTGA. The junction had 17 bases not matched to a gene; V was cut back by 5 bases and J by 3 bases. There are 19 residues in the CDR3. The CDR3 DNA follows: TGTGCCAGCAGCCCTGGCCCAGGGGGCTTCCATCCCTACACCGGGGAGCTGTTTTTT. This sequence encodes CASSPGPGGFHPYTGELFF. The whole variable domain, remainder taken from reference TRBV7-3 and TRBJ2-2, is GAGVSQTPSNKVTEKGKYVELRCDPISGHTALYWYRQSLGQGPEFLIYFQGTGAADDSGLPNDRFFAVRPEGSVSTLKIQRTERGDSAVYLCASSPGPGGFHPYTGELFFGEGSRLTVL.

J is TRBJ2-7 and V is TRBV2, with unresolved D. The germline CDR1 and CDR2 sequences are SNHLY and FYNNEI. Trimming removed 7 bases at V and 3 bases at J, with 16 bases between. CDR3 length: 14 amino acids. For the CDR3, the DNA is TGTGCCAGCACCCGGTATATTCCTCGCTACGAGCAGTACTTC. This gives the protein CASTRYIPRYEQYF.

The rearrangement joins TRBV27 to TRBJ1-1; possibly TRBD1 for D (5 bases). Trimming took off 6 bases at V and 5 bases at J, with 13 bases between the two ends. Germline CDR1 is MNHEY and CDR2 is SMNVEV (reference sequence). The CDR3 is 13 residues long. The CDR3 sequence is CASRLGGRTEAFF. In DNA, the CDR3 is TGTGCCAGCAGGTTGGGGGGGAGGACTGAAGCTTTCTTT.

CDR3 nucleotides: TGCGCCAGCAGCATCGGACTAGCGGGGGACAATGAGCAGTTCTTC. Its protein product is CASSIGLAGDNEQFF. The V gene is TRBV5-1, the J gene TRBJ2-1, with TRBD2 matching 13 bases. The germline gives CDR1 SGHRS, CDR2 YFSETQ. V lost 4 bases and J lost 5; bases outside the gene matches: 3. This CDR3 has 15 residues.

The V call is TRBV21-1, the J call TRBJ2-6; the table assigns TRBD1, which was not confirmed against the DNA. TRBV21-1 is labeled a pseudogene. The CDR3 loop spans 18 amino acids. Written as DNA, the CDR3 is TGTGCCAGCAGCAAAGGGGGGACAGAAGACTCTGGGGCCAACGTCCTGACTTTC. This sequence encodes CASSKGGTEDSGANVLTF.